Sequencing of this T cell receptor beta chain was carried out in a study of vaccination effects on CD4 cells after COVID-19. Turning to this clone: Its antigen is unidentified.

Method: immunoSEQ multiplex PCR; TCRdb's copy keeps in-frame clones and lacks some. The profile shows about 47,000 clones, 70% of them singletons. Culture proceeded for approximately nine days, and CD4+ T cells were then isolated. Participants each got two BNT162b2 or mRNA-1273 vaccine doses. Negative nucleocapsid antibody tests before and after vaccination confirmed no previous SARS-CoV-2 infection. Germline CDR1 reads MNHEY; CDR2 reads SMNVEV (reference sequence). The CDR3 is 12 residues long. V gave up 8 bases and J gave up 11 bases, with 18 bases separating them. Findings of the study overall: The study found that only 1 of 255 vaccine-induced clones from healthy vaccinees cross-reacted with common cold coronaviruses. Late post-vaccination, clones induced by infection and those induced by vaccine underwent marked clonal contraction. Early timepoints after infection were absent, and convalescent patients were few in the study.

The sequence was collected from a human donor who received a COVID-19 vaccine. The chain carries TRBV27 and TRBJ1-1, with unresolved D. The specimen comprised CD4+ T cells from PBMCs cultured without peptide, sampled after COVID-19 vaccination. CDR3 bases: TGTGCCAGCGGTGGTCGAGGTTGGTCGGCTTTCTTT. This codes for CASGGRGWSAFF.